The entry below gives a single T cell receptor (beta chain) sequence along with its context. Antigen: not known. This entry comes from a study of shared clonotypes between healthy human individuals. The method was immunoSEQ multiplex PCR; TCRdb's version includes in-frame clones alone and lacks a portion of them. The data show about 520,000 clones, with approximately 94% seen just once and 0.05% to 0.08% held by the top ten. V shed 5 bases, J shed 3 bases, and the junction held 13 bases outside the gene matches. The CDR3 length is 17 residues. Germline V CDR1 and CDR2: SEHNR, FQNEAQ (reference sequence). Study observations and caveats: Non-shared clonotypes had lower generation probabilities than those shared by all four donors.

Input material: naive CD4+ T cells sorted from blood. Documented subset: CD45RA+ positively selected. The rearrangement joins TRBV7-9 to TRBJ2-7; 10 bases match TRBD2. The sequence derives from a woman between 25 and 40 years old in good health. CDR3 residues: CASSRQDSSGRRYEQYF. The CDR3 DNA sequence: TGTGCCAGCAGCCGACAGGATTCTAGCGGGAGACGCTACGAGCAGTACTTC.